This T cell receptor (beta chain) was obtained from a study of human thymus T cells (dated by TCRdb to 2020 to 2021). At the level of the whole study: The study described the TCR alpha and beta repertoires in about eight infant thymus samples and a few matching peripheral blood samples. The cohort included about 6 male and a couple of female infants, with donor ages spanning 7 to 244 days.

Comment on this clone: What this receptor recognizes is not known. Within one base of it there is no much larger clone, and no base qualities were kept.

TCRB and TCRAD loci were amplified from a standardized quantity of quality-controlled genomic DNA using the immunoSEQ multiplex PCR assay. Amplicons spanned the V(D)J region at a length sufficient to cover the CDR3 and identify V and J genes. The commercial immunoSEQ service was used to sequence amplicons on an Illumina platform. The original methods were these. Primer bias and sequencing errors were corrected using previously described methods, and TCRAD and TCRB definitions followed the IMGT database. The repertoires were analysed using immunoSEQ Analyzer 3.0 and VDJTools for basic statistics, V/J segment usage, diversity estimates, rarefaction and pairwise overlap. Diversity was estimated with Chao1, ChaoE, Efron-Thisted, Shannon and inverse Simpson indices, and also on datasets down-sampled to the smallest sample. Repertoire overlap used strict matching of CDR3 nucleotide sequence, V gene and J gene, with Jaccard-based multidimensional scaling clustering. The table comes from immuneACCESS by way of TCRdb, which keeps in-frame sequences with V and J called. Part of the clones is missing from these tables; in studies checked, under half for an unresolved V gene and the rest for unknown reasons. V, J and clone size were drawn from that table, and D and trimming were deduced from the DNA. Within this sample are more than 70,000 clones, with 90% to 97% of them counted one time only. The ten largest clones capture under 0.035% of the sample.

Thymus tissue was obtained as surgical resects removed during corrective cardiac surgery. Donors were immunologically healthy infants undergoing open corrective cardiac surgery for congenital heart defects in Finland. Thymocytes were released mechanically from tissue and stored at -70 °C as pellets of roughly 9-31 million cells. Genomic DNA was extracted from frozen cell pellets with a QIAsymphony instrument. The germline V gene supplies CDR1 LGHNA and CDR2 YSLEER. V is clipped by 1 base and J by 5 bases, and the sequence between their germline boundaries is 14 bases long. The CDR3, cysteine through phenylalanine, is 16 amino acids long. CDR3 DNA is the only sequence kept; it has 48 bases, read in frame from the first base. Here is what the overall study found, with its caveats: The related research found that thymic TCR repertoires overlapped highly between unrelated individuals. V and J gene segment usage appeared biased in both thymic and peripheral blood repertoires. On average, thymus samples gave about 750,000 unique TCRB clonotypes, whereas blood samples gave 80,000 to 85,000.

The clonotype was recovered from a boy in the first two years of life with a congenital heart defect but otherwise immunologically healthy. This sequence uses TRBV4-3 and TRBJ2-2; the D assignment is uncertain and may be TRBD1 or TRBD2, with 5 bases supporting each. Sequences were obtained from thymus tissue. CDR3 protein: CASSQARVWRTGELFF. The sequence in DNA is TGCGCCAGCAGCCAAGCCAGGGTTTGGAGGACCGGGGAGCTGTTTTTT.